This is a list of T cell receptor beta chains from one sample in a study of cytomegalovirus exposure and HLA in healthy donors. Assay used: immunoSEQ multiplex PCR; TCRdb lists only in-frame clones, some missing. The sample records 160,000 or so clones, over 70% being singletons. Sequenced input: PBMCs. The receptors stem from a woman aged 18-29 years in good health and CMV-seronegative. Both conserved end residues are part of each CDR3. Fields, in order: clone size, D gene, J gene, V gene, CDR3 protein, CDR3 DNA. A D gene is named only where the DNA matches it firmly. Size tells how often a clone was seen (once, few, many) or the class of an expanded clone, and some rows leave it out.

-,-,TRBJ2-7,TRBV4-2,CASSQEGQGVYEQYF,TGTGCCAGCAGCCAAGAGGGTCAGGGCGTTTACGAGCAGTACTTC
-,-,TRBJ1-3,TRBV19,CASSVQASGNTIYF,TGTGCCAGTAGTGTACAGGCCTCTGGAAACACCATATATTTT
-,-,TRBJ1-5,TRBV30,CAWSADQGFGQPQHF,TGTGCCTGGAGTGCCGACCAGGGATTTGGTCAGCCCCAGCATTTT
once,-,TRBJ1-5,TRBV30,CASDGGNQPQHF,TGTGCCTCTGACGGAGGCAATCAGCCCCAGCATTTT
-,TRBD1,TRBJ1-2,TRBV7-8,CASSLAGTGNNYGYTF,TGTGCCAGCAGCTTGGCCGGGACAGGGAATAACTATGGCTACACCTTC
-,-,TRBJ2-3,TRBV5-1,CASSLGDSTDTQYF,TGCGCCAGCAGCTTGGGCGATAGCACAGATACGCAGTATTTT
-,-,TRBJ2-3,TRBV29-1,CSVGEVVGTDTQYF,TGCAGCGTCGGGGAAGTGGTCGGGACAGATACGCAGTATTTT
once,TRBD1,TRBJ1-4,TRBV5-1,CASSLWGQGGEKLFF,TGCGCCAGCAGCTTGTGGGGACAGGGCGGTGAAAAACTGTTTTTT
-,-,TRBJ2-7,TRBV5-5,CASSSSPYEQYF,TGTGCCAGCAGCTCCTCCCCCTACGAGCAGTACTTC
-,-,TRBJ1-1,TRBV10-2,CASSDVGGTEAFF,TGCGCCAGCAGTGACGTGGGAGGCACTGAAGCTTTCTTT
-,-,TRBJ1-2,TRBV7-3,CASSLMGSTYGYTF,TGTGCCAGCAGCTTAATGGGCAGTACCTATGGCTACACCTTC